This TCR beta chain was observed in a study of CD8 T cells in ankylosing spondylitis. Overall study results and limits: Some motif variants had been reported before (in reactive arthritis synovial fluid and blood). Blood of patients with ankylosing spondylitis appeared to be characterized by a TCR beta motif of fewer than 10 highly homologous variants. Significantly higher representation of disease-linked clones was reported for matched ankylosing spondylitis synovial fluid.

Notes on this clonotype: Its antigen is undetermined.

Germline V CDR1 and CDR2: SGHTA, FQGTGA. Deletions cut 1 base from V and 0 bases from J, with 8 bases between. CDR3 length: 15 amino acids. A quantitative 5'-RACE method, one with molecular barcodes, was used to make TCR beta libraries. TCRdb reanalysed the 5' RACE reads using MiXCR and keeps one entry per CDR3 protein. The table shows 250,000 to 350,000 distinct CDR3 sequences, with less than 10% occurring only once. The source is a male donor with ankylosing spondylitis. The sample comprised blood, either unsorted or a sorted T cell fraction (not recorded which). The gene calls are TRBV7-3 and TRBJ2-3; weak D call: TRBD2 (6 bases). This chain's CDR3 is CASSLMSGSTDTQYF. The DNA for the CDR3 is TGTGCCAGCAGCTTAATGAGCGGGAGCACAGATACGCAGTATTTT.